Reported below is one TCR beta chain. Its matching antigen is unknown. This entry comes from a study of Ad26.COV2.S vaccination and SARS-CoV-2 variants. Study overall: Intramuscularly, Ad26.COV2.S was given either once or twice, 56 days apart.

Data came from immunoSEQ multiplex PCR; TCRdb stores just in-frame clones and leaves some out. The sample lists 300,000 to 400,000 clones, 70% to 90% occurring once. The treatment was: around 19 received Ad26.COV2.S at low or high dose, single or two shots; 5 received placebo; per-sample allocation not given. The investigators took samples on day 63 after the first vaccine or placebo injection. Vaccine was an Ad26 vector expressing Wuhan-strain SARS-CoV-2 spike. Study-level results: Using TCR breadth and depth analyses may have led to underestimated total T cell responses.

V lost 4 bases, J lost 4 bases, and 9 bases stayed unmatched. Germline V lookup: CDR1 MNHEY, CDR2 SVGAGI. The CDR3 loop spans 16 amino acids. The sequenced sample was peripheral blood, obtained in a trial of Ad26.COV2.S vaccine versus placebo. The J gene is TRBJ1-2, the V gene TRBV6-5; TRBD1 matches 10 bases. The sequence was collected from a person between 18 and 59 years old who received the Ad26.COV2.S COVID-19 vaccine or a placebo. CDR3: CASSSRPTGGGYGYTF. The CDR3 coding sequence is TGTGCCAGCAGTTCCCGGCCGACAGGGGGCGGCTATGGCTACACCTTC.